One and the same sample provided the 17 T cell receptor beta chains below, sequenced in a study of shared clonotypes between healthy human individuals. Clones were sequenced by immunoSEQ multiplex PCR, and TCRdb holds only the in-frame ones, with some missing. The sample yields a few million clones, 90% to 95% seen once. The sample consisted of naive CD4+ T cells sorted from blood. Subset in this sample: CD45RA+ positively selected. These TCRs come from a young man in good health.

The V and J genes are TRBV7-2 and TRBJ2-1, with D maybe TRBD1 (6 bases). This CDR3 is built from 15 residues. Trimming removed 5 bases at V and 1 base at J, with 12 bases between. Germline CDR1 SGHTA, CDR2 FQGNSA. In DNA form, the CDR3 reads TGTGCCAGCAGCCGATTGGACAGTTCCTACAATGAGCAGTTCTTC. Amino acids: CASSRLDSSYNEQFF.

The chain combines TRBV6-5 with TRBJ1-1; possibly TRBD1 for D (5 bases). This CDR3 is built from 13 residues. V gave up 7 bases and J gave up 1 base, with 10 bases separating them. Germline CDR1 reads MNHEY; CDR2 reads SVGAGI. This CDR3 is CASTRRGNTEAFF. The DNA for the CDR3 is TGTGCCAGCACCAGAAGGGGGAACACTGAAGCTTTCTTT.

This chain connects TRBV2 to TRBJ2-7; D possibly corresponds to TRBD1 (6 bases). CDR1 and CDR2 from the germline V gene are SNHLY and FYNNEI. V lost 0 bases, J lost 5 bases, and 17 bases lay in between. CDR3 length: 16 amino acids. CDR3 sequence reads: CASSEAGWQGLHEQYF. The CDR3 DNA sequence: TGTGCCAGCAGTGAAGCGGGGTGGCAGGGGCTTCACGAGCAGTACTTC.

A remark on this clone: This could be a read error, since a much larger clone is one nucleotide away. Other nucleotide sequences from this sample produce the same CDR3. The V call is TRBV9, the J call TRBJ2-2; D uncertain. The CDR3 extends over 12 amino acids. Germline V lookup: CDR1 SGDLS, CDR2 YYNGEE. The germline V and J ends were trimmed by 3 bases and 3 bases, with 3 bases remaining between them. CDR3 coding DNA: TGTGCCAGCAGCGCCGACACCGGGGAGCTGTTTTTT. Translation: CASSADTGELFF.

The chain joins TRBV28 to TRBJ2-5, with a tentative D call TRBD1 (6 bases). Germline CDR1 and CDR2: MDHEN and SYDVKM. This CDR3 spans 15 amino acids. The V gene lost 4 bases and the J gene lost 4 bases, with 16 bases spanning the gap. The CDR3 sequence is CASSSTTGLRETQYF. The CDR3 DNA reads TGTGCCAGCAGTTCGACGACAGGTCTGAGAGAGACCCAGTACTTC.

This clone has just one count. The gene calls are TRBV7-9 and TRBJ2-7, with 12 bases that match TRBD1. The CDR3 spans 15 residues. With V trimmed by 5 bases and J by 7 bases, 9 bases remained unmatched. Germline V gene data show CDR1 as SEHNR and CDR2 as FQNEAQ (reference sequence). The DNA for the CDR3 is TGTGCCAGCAGCCCCCGGGACAGGGGGCTCGGGGAGCAGTACTTC. This translates into CASSPRDRGLGEQYF.

This chain joins TRBV30 and TRBJ1-1; 7 bases agree with TRBD1. The trim removed 1 base at V and 1 base at J, leaving 15 bases unmatched. CDR3 length equals 18 residues. Germline CDR1 reads GTSNPN; CDR2 reads SVGIG (reference sequence). CDR3 coding DNA: TGTGCCTGGAGTGAATTGGGACAGTTTAGGGCAGGGAACACTGAAGCTTTCTTT. This gives the protein CAWSELGQFRAGNTEAFF. Combining the CDR3 with reference TRBV30 and TRBJ1-1 gives the whole variable domain SQTIHQWPATLVQPVGSPLSLECTVEGTSNPNLYWYRQAAGRGLQLLFYSVGIGQISSEVPQNLSASRPQDRQFILSSKKLLLSDSGFYLCAWSELGQFRAGNTEAFFGQGTRLTVV.

This clone was recorded a few times. The J gene is TRBJ1-1, the V gene TRBV29-1; D gene unclear. V shed 1 base and J shed 3 bases, with 12 bases lying between them. The CDR3 totals 14 residues. Germline V gene sequence: CDR1 SQVTM, CDR2 ANQGSEA. CDR3 coding DNA: TGCAGCGTTGAAGTTAGAGGGTTTGACACTGAAGCTTTCTTT. Its protein product is CSVEVRGFDTEAFF.

This clone has a handful of counts. The chain carries TRBV19 and TRBJ1-5; no definite D call. The length of the CDR3 is 13 residues. CDR1 and CDR2 from the germline V gene are LNHDA and SQIVND (reference sequence). Trimming took off 4 bases at V and 4 bases at J, with 8 bases between the two ends. CDR3 amino acids: CASSTQENQPQHF. The CDR3 nucleotides read TGTGCCAGTAGTACTCAGGAAAATCAGCCCCAGCATTTT.

The J gene is TRBJ1-2, the V gene TRBV5-1; no clear D gene. The CDR3 spans 14 residues. Germline CDR1 is SGHRS and CDR2 is YFSETQ. V lost 0 bases to trimming and J lost 2 bases, with 8 bases between them. The CDR3 region has the DNA TGCGCCAGCAGCTTGGCTCTGGGGAACTATGGCTACACCTTC. As protein: CASSLALGNYGYTF.

This clone was counted only a few times. The rearrangement joins TRBV7-9 to TRBJ1-1; 10 bases align to TRBD1. V lost 10 bases to trimming and J lost 4 bases; unmatched junction nucleotides: 6. Germline CDR1 is SEHNR and CDR2 is FQNEAQ (reference sequence). This CDR3 region has 13 residues. The CDR3 spells CATDRGQGTEAFF. Written as DNA, the CDR3 is TGTGCCACAGACAGGGGGCAGGGCACTGAAGCTTTCTTT.

This clone was seen a handful of times. The V and J genes are TRBV10-1 and TRBJ1-5, with TRBD1 matching over 9 bases. CDR3 length: 14 residues. Germline-derived CDR1 and CDR2 are WNHNN and SYGVQD (reference sequence). V was clipped by 6 bases and J by 6 bases; unmatched bases: 6. The CDR3 DNA is TGCGCCAGCAGGATACAGGGGGCTTGTCAGCCCCAGCATTTT. Residues: CASRIQGACQPQHF.

The chain joins TRBV7-2 to TRBJ2-7; a possible D gene is TRBD1 (6 bases). Germline-derived CDR1 and CDR2 are SGHTA and FQGNSA. The CDR3 is 12 residues long. Deletions cut 5 bases from V and 4 bases from J, with 9 bases between. This CDR3 is CASSPDRYEQYF. The CDR3 coding sequence is TGTGCCAGCAGCCCTGACAGGTACGAGCAGTACTTC.

This chain connects TRBV6-5 to TRBJ2-7; TRBD1 matches at 11 bases. The CDR3 has 13 amino acids. Germline CDR1 reads MNHEY; CDR2 reads SVGAGI. J gave up 6 bases and V 6 bases, and 4 bases lay outside the gene matches. The CDR3 nucleotides are TGTGCCAGCAGGGACAGGGGGCCGGTCGAGCAGTACTTC. Residues: CASRDRGPVEQYF.

This chain uses TRBV11-3 with TRBJ1-1; D gene ambiguous. The V and J ends lost 2 bases and 6 bases respectively, with 10 bases between them. Germline CDR1 is SGHNT and CDR2 is YENEEA. The CDR3 runs 13 residues. Here the CDR3 reads CASSLNSKAEAFF. CDR3 bases: TGTGCCAGCAGCTTAAATAGTAAGGCTGAAGCTTTCTTT.

The chain employs TRBV18 and TRBJ1-2, with D perhaps TRBD1 (5 bases). The V end lost 5 bases, the J end lost 8 bases, and 15 bases lay between the germline ends. CDR1 is KGHSH and CDR2 is LQKENI in the germline V gene. This CDR3 comprises 13 residues. In DNA, the CDR3 is TGTGCCAGCTCAAATCAAAGGGGTCAGGGCTACACCTTC. Translating gives CASSNQRGQGYTF.

The chain has TRBV7-6 and TRBJ2-1; perhaps TRBD1 as D (6 bases). V was pared by 4 bases and J by 5 bases, with 12 bases between. The CDR3 totals 14 residues. Per the germline V gene, CDR1 is SGHVS and CDR2 is FNYEAQ. This chain's CDR3 is CASSSGTSNNEQFF. In DNA form, the CDR3 reads TGTGCCAGCAGCTCCGGGACATCCAACAATGAGCAGTTCTTC.